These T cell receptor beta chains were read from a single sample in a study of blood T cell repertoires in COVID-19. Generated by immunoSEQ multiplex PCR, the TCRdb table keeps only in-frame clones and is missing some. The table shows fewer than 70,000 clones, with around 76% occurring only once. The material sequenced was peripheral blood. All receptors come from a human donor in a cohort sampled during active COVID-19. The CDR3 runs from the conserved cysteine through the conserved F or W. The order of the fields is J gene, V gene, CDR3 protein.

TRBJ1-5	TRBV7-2	CASSYLGGGSQPQHF
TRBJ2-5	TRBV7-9	CASSSLGRAAETQYF
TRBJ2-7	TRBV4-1	CASSPHTSGYEQYF
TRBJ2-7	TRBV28	CASSPRGQGMYEQYF
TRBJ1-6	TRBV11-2	CASRQSTGMYNSPLHF
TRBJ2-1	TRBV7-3	CASRETGLRGGDNEQFF
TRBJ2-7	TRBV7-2	CASSSGGDRAPYEQYF
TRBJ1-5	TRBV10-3	CAIGGTGNQPQHF
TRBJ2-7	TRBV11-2	CASSSMYEQYF
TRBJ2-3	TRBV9	CASSVEGSGGYTDTQYF
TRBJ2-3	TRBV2	CASSGLGAPGTDTQYF
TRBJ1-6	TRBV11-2	CASSLSGTGNSPLHF
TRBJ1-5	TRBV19	CASSVTGGIQPQHF
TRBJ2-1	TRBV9	CASSVALAGGSGEQFF
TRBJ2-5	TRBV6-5	CASSHGGTPPETQYF
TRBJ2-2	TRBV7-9	CASSLRGNTGELFF
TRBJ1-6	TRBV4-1	CASSQRLGAHSPLHF
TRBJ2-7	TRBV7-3	CASSDWGQGYEQYF
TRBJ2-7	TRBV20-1	CSASKGALNEQYF
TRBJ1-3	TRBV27	CASSRYPTGNTIYF
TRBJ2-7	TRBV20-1	CSASVRGGVWNEQYF
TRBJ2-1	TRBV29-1	CSVDSSQGNEQFF
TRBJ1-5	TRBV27	CASSLTGLGNQPQHF
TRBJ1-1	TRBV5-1	CASSQTPWPTGGSEAFF
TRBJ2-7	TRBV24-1	CATSDRGTYEQYF
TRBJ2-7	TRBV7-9	CASSFGASGYEQYF